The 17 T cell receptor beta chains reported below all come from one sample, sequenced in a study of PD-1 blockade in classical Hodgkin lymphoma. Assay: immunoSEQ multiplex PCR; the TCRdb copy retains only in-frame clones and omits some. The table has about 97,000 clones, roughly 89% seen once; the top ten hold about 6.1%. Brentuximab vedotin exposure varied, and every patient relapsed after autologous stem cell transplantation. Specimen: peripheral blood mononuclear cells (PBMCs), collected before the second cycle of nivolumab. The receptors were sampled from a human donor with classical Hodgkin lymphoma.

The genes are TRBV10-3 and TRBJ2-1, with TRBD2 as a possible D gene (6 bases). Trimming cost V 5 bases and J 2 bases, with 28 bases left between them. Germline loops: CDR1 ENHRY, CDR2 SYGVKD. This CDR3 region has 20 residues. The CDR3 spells CAISLLSPGLTRAPYNEQFF. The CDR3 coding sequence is TGTGCCATCAGTCTCCTCTCTCCAGGCTTGACTAGGGCCCCCTACAATGAGCAGTTCTTC.

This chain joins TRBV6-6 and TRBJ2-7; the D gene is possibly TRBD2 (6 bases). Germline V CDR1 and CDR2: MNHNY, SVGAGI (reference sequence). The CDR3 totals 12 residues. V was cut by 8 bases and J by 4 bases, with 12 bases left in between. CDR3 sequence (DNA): TGTGCCAGCGGGGGGAACAGTTACGAGCAGTACTTC. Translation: CASGGNSYEQYF.

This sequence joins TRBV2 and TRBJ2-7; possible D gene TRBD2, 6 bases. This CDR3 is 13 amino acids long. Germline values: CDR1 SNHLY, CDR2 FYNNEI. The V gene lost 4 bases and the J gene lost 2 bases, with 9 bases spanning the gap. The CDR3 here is CASSAGEAYEQYF. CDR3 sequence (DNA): TGTGCCAGCAGTGCCGGGGAGGCCTACGAGCAGTACTTC. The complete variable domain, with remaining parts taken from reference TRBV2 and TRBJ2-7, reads EPEVTQTPSHQVTQMGQEVILRCVPISNHLYFYWYRQILGQKVEFLVSFYNNEISEKSEIFDDQFSVERPDGSNFTLKIRSTKLEDSAMYFCASSAGEAYEQYFGPGTRLTVT.

CDR3 loop: CASSTASGGTETQYF. The CDR3 DNA is TGTGCCAGCAGCACCGCTAGCGGGGGCACGGAGACCCAGTACTTC. This chain links TRBV9 with TRBJ2-5; 10 bases match TRBD2. Germline V gives CDR1 SGDLS, CDR2 YYNGEE. The CDR3 runs 15 residues. V lost 4 bases to trimming and J lost 5 bases; unmatched junction nucleotides: 8.

The CDR3 sequence: CASSVAGLRETQYF. The DNA of the CDR3 is TGTGCCAGCAGCGTAGCAGGTTTAAGAGAGACCCAGTACTTC. V usage is TRBV9 and J usage is TRBJ2-5; D uncertain. The germline V and J ends were trimmed by 0 bases and 4 bases, with 10 bases remaining between them. CDR3 length: 14 residues. Germline V gives CDR1 SGDLS, CDR2 YYNGEE. Complete variable domain (other parts from reference TRBV9 and TRBJ2-5): DSGVTQTPKHLITATGQRVTLRCSPRSGDLSVYWYQQSLDQGLQFLIQYYNGEERAKGNILERFSAQQFPDLHSELNLSSLELGDSALYFCASSVAGLRETQYFGPGTRLLVL.

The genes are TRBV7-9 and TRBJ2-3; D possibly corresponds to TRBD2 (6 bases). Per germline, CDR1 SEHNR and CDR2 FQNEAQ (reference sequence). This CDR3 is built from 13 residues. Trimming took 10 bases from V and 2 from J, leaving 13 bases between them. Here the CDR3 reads CATHGRPTDTQYF. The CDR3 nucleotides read TGTGCCACCCACGGGAGACCCACAGATACGCAGTATTTT.

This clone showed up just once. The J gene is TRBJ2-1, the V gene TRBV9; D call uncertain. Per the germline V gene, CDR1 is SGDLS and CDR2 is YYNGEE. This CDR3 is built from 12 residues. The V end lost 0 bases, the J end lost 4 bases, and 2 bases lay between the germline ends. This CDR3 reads CASSVGYNEQFF. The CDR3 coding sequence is TGTGCCAGCAGCGTAGGTTACAATGAGCAGTTCTTC.

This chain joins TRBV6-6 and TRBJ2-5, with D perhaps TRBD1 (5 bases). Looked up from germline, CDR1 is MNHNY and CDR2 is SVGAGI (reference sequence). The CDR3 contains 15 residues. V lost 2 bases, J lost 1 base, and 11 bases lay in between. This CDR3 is CASSYKSRVQETQYF. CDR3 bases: TGTGCCAGCAGTTACAAATCCAGGGTCCAAGAGACCCAGTACTTC.

The CDR3 DNA reads TGTGCCAGCAGCTTTCTACAGGGGGCAGACACTGAAGCTTTCTTT. Residues: CASSFLQGADTEAFF. The J gene is TRBJ1-1, the V gene TRBV11-2; 9 nucleotides agree with TRBD1. The V gene's germline CDR1 is SGHAT and CDR2 FQNNGV. The CDR3 sequence is 15 residues long. Losses at the gene ends were 3 bases for V and 3 bases for J; bases not matched to a gene: 5.

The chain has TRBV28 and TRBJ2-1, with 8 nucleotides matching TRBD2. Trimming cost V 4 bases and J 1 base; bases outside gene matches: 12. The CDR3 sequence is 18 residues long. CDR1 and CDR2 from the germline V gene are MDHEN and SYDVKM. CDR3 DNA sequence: TGTGCCAGCAGTTACCCCCGGGGGGCGGGGGGTTCCTACAATGAGCAGTTCTTC. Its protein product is CASSYPRGAGGSYNEQFF.

For the CDR3, the DNA is TGTGCCAGCAGTGTCCAGGGGACTGGAAACACCATATATTTT. Amino acids: CASSVQGTGNTIYF. V is TRBV6-1 and J is TRBJ1-3; a possible D gene is TRBD1 (6 bases). This CDR3 is built from 14 residues. The V end lost 4 bases, the J end lost 2 bases, and 9 bases lay between the germline ends. CDR1 MNHNS and CDR2 SASEGT come from the germline V gene.

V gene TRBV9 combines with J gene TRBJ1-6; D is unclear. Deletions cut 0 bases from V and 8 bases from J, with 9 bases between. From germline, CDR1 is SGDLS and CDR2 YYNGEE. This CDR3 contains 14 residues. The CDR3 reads CASSVGLVYSPLHF. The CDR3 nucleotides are TGTGCCAGCAGCGTAGGTTTAGTTTATTCACCCCTCCACTTT.

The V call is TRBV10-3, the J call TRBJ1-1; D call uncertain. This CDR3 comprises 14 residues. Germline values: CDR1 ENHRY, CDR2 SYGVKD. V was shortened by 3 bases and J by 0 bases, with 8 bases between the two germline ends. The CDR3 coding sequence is TGTGCCATCAGTGAAACTCTGGTGAACACTGAAGCTTTCTTT. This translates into CAISETLVNTEAFF.

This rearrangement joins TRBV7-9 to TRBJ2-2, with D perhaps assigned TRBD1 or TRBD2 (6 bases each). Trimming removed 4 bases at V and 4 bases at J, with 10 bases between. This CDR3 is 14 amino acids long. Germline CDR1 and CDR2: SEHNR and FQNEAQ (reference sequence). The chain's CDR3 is CASSSGAFTGELFF. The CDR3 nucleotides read TGTGCCAGCAGCTCGGGGGCCTTCACCGGGGAGCTGTTTTTT.

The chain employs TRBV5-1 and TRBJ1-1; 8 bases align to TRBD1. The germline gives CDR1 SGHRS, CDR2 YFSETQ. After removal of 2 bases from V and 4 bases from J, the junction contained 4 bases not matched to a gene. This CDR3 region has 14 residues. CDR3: CASSFSQGGTEAFF. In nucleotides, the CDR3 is TGCGCCAGCAGCTTTTCACAGGGGGGCACTGAAGCTTTCTTT.

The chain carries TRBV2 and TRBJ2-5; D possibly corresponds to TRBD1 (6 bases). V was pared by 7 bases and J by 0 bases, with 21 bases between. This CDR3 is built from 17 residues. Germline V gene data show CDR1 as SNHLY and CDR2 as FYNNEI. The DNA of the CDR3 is TGTGCCAGCAACATGGAGGAAGGACAGCGGTACCAAGAGACCCAGTACTTC. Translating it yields CASNMEEGQRYQETQYF.

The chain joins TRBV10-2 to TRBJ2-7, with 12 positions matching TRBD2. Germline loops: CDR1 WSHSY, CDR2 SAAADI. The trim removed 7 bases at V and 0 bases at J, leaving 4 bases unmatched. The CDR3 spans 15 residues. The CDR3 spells CASTGTSGFSYEQYF. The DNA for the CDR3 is TGCGCCAGCACCGGGACTAGCGGGTTCTCCTACGAGCAGTACTTC.